The rows below give T cell receptor beta chains drawn from one sample of a study of T cell changes during pregnancy in multiple sclerosis. Generated by immunoSEQ multiplex PCR, the TCRdb table keeps only in-frame clones and is missing some. The sample has more than 30,000 clones, around 94% seen once; the top ten hold roughly 8%. Sequencing used CD8+ T cells from peripheral blood mononuclear cells, obtained in the third trimester of pregnancy. Receptor source: a female donor with multiple sclerosis, enrolled in a pregnancy study. CDR3s include the opening cysteine and the closing phenylalanine or tryptophan. D genes are given only for firm matches. Only some rows state a clone size, as once, few, many or a class for expanded clones.

>TRBV7-9|TRBJ2-3|.|.
CASSFDTPTDTQYF
TGTGCCAGCAGCTTTGACACTCCCACAGATACGCAGTATTTT
>TRBV5-1|TRBJ1-2|.|.
CASSPGTSNYGYTF
TGCGCCAGCAGCCCGGGAACCTCTAACTATGGCTACACCTTC
>TRBV6-5|TRBJ1-1|.|TRBD1
CASRVRQGGIPEAFF
TGTGCCAGCAGGGTCAGACAGGGGGGTATCCCTGAAGCTTTCTTT
>TRBV27|TRBJ1-1|.|.
CASSGEDTEAFF
TGTGCCAGCAGCGGGGAGGACACTGAAGCTTTCTTT
>TRBV6-4|TRBJ2-3|.|TRBD1
CASSDRGQAMDTQYF
TGTGCCAGCAGTGACAGAGGACAGGCGATGGATACGCAGTATTTT
>TRBV7-9|TRBJ1-2|.|.
CASVEMGQGYGYTF
TGTGCCAGCGTTGAGATGGGGCAGGGCTATGGCTACACCTTC
>TRBV27|TRBJ2-1|.|TRBD2
CASSFGGGVNEQFF
TGTGCCAGCAGTTTTGGCGGGGGGGTCAATGAGCAGTTCTTC
>TRBV19|TRBJ1-4|.|.
CASSMGREKLFF
TGTGCCAGTAGTATGGGGCGGGAAAAACTGTTTTTT
>TRBV7-9|TRBJ1-2|.|.
CASSSQGLYGYTF
TGTGCCAGCAGCTCCCAGGGACTCTATGGCTACACCTTC
>TRBV6-1|TRBJ2-1|.|TRBD2
CASSGVGTSGGSSYNEQFF
TGTGCCAGCAGTGGCGTTGGGACTAGCGGGGGGAGCTCCTACAATGAGCAGTTCTTC
>TRBV27|TRBJ2-1|.|.
CASRNTGGTYNEQFF
TGTGCCAGCAGAAATACCGGGGGTACCTACAATGAGCAGTTCTTC
>TRBV2|TRBJ2-1|.|.
CASSESGQGYAYNEQFF
TGTGCCAGCAGTGAATCGGGGCAGGGGTATGCCTACAATGAGCAGTTCTTC
>TRBV6-1|TRBJ1-2|once|.
CASSEAGLSGNGYTF
TGTGCCAGCAGTGAAGCGGGACTCTCTGGGAATGGCTACACCTTC
>TRBV9|TRBJ1-1|.|TRBD1
CASSPTGGVPEAFF
TGTGCCAGCAGCCCGACAGGGGGCGTCCCTGAAGCTTTCTTT
>TRBV19|TRBJ2-1|.|.
CASSWGVGKNEQFF
TGTGCCAGTTCGTGGGGGGTAGGAAAAAATGAGCAGTTCTTC
>TRBV11-2|TRBJ2-7|.|TRBD1
CASSLGDRLTYEQYF
TGTGCCAGCAGCTTGGGGGACAGGCTCACCTACGAGCAGTACTTC
>TRBV5-1|TRBJ2-2|.|TRBD1
CASSGQGSGELFF
TGCGCCAGCAGCGGACAGGGGTCTGGGGAGCTGTTTTTT
>TRBV7-6|TRBJ2-7|.|.
CASSLMGDGYEQYF
TGTGCCAGCAGCTTAATGGGCGACGGCTACGAGCAGTACTTC
>TRBV1|TRBJ2-5|.|.
CTSSQDETSGGARQTQYF
TGCACCAGCAGCCAAGATGAGACGAGCGGGGGGGCCAGGCAGACCCAGTACTTC
>TRBV2|TRBJ1-1|.|.
CASSYTANTEAFF
TGTGCCAGCAGTTATACAGCGAACACTGAAGCTTTCTTT
>TRBV9|TRBJ2-5|.|.
CASSTGSETQYF
TGTGCCAGCAGCACGGGGTCAGAGACCCAGTACTTC
>TRBV7-9|TRBJ1-4|.|.
CASSLPWQGNEKLFF
TGTGCCAGCAGCCTCCCCTGGCAGGGAAATGAAAAACTGTTTTTT
>TRBV27|TRBJ2-2|.|.
CASSFATLTGELFF
TGTGCCAGCAGTTTTGCGACTCTCACCGGGGAGCTGTTTTTT
>TRBV30|TRBJ1-6|.|.
CAVDGGNNSPLHF
TGTGCCGTCGACGGGGGAAATAATTCACCCCTCCACTTT